The clone carrying this T cell receptor beta chain was recorded many times. A single record per CDR3 protein comes from TCRdb applying MiXCR to the reads. The sample carries about 50,000 distinct CDR3 sequences, less than 8% recorded once. This entry is derived from a study of patients with pleural tuberculosis. This sequence originates from a human donor with pleural tuberculosis.

CDR3 in DNA: TGTGCCAGCAGCCAACAGGGAGGAACCGGGGAGCTGTTTTTT. It specifies CASSQQGGTGELFF. V usage is TRBV4-2 and J usage is TRBJ2-2, with a possible D match to TRBD2 (6 bases). Trimming took 2 bases from V and 5 from J, leaving 9 bases between them. This CDR3 contains 14 residues. Germline CDR1 is LGHNA and CDR2 is YNFKEQ.